Listed below are T cell receptor beta chains from one sample, sequenced in a study of blood T cell repertoires in COVID-19. Clones were sequenced by immunoSEQ multiplex PCR, and TCRdb holds only the in-frame ones, with some missing. The sample includes 200,000 to 300,000 clones, 86% seen only once; the top ten take approximately 2.4%. The sequencing sample was made of PBMCs or T cells enriched from blood (not recorded which). The receptors come from a woman under 30 who had recovered from COVID-19. Each CDR3 is given with its conserved first and last residue. Each record gives: J gene, V gene, D gene, clone size, CDR3 protein, CDR3 DNA. The D gene is left open where the match is weak. Clone size is not always given. Where it is, it says once, few, many or a class for expanded clones.

>TRBJ2-7|TRBV28|TRBD2|.
CASQSLAGLAGMYEQYF
TGTGCCAGCCAGTCCCTCGCGGGGCTAGCGGGAATGTACGAGCAGTACTTC
>TRBJ1-4|TRBV11-2|.|.
CASSPTNSGKKLFF
TGTGCCAGCAGCCCTACGAACTCGGGGAAAAAACTGTTTTTT
>TRBJ1-5|TRBV30|TRBD1|.
CAWSEQGYQPQHF
TGTGCCTGGAGTGAACAGGGGTATCAGCCCCAGCATTTT
>TRBJ1-2|TRBV30|.|.
CAWSALGGGGYTF
TGTGCCTGGAGTGCCCTTGGGGGCGGTGGCTACACCTTC
>TRBJ1-2|TRBV5-1|.|.
CASSVNRDTSFYGYTF
TGCGCCAGCAGCGTCAACCGGGACACGAGCTTTTATGGCTACACCTTC
>TRBJ2-3|TRBV6-2/TRBV6-3|.|few
CASSYRVLDTQYF
TGTGCCAGCAGTTACAGAGTTTTAGATACGCAGTATTTT
>TRBJ1-2|TRBV18|.|.
CASSPPPGGDLNYGYTF
TGTGCCAGCTCACCACCGCCTGGAGGAGACCTTAACTATGGCTACACCTTC
>TRBJ2-7|TRBV7-6|TRBD2|.
CASSLGLAGYEQYF
TGTGCCAGCAGCTTAGGACTAGCAGGCTACGAGCAGTACTTC
>TRBJ2-1|TRBV24-1|.|.
CATANRDTYSNEQFF
TGTGCCACCGCGAACCGGGACACTTATTCCAATGAGCAGTTCTTC
>TRBJ2-7|TRBV11-2|.|.
CASSLDGQGVWEQYF
TGTGCCAGCAGCTTAGATGGCCAGGGTGTTTGGGAGCAGTACTTC
>TRBJ1-4|TRBV27|TRBD1|.
CASRYRGSWKEKLFF
TGTGCCAGCAGATACAGGGGTTCCTGGAAAGAAAAACTGTTTTTT
>TRBJ1-1|TRBV5-1|.|once
CASSLVLSNTEAFF
TGCGCCAGCAGCTTGGTACTTTCGAACACTGAAGCTTTCTTT
>TRBJ2-1|TRBV3-1/TRBV3-2|TRBD2|.
CASSTTSDPWNEQFF
TGTGCCAGCAGCACAACTAGCGACCCATGGAATGAGCAGTTCTTC
>TRBJ2-7|TRBV7-9|.|few
CASSASRYYEQYF
TGTGCCAGCAGCGCCTCCCGCTACTACGAGCAGTACTTC
>TRBJ2-7|TRBV19|TRBD2|.
CASSISLAGEISSYEQYF
TGTGCCAGTAGTATTTCACTAGCGGGAGAGATCAGCTCCTACGAGCAGTACTTC
>TRBJ2-7|TRBV5-1|TRBD2|.
CASSVSGRRRVDEQYF
TGCGCCAGCAGCGTTAGCGGGAGACGAAGAGTAGACGAGCAGTACTTC
>TRBJ1-2|TRBV11-3|TRBD1|.
CASSLVPTGDYGYTF
TGTGCCAGCAGCTTAGTCCCCACAGGGGACTATGGCTACACCTTC
>TRBJ1-2|TRBV9|.|few
CASSVEARHGYTF
TGTGCCAGCAGCGTGGAGGCGAGGCATGGCTACACCTTC
>TRBJ2-5|TRBV10-3|.|.
CAISEGRGETQYF
TGTGCCATCAGTGAGGGCAGGGGAGAGACCCAGTACTTC
>TRBJ1-6|TRBV2|TRBD1|.
CASRGGQGNSPLHF
TGTGCCAGCAGAGGCGGACAGGGAAATTCACCCCTCCACTTT
>TRBJ2-5|TRBV9|.|.
CASSVSGLEETQYF
TGTGCCAGCAGCGTTAGCGGTCTAGAAGAGACCCAGTACTTC
>TRBJ2-5|TRBV13|TRBD1|.
CASSLGTGAETQYF
TGTGCCAGCAGCTTAGGGACAGGGGCAGAGACCCAGTACTTC
>TRBJ1-1|TRBV5-6|.|.
CASSRNPGYATEAFF
TGTGCCAGCAGCCGAAACCCGGGGTACGCCACTGAAGCTTTCTTT
>TRBJ1-5|TRBV30|TRBD1|.
CAWRDRGSNQPQHF
TGTGCCTGGAGGGACAGGGGCAGCAATCAGCCCCAGCATTTT
>TRBJ1-1|TRBV11-2|.|few
CASSSSFAEAFF
TGTGCCAGCAGCTCCAGTTTCGCTGAAGCTTTCTTT
>TRBJ1-3|TRBV28|.|.
CASSTQGFSGNTIYF
TGTGCCAGCAGCACACAGGGTTTTTCTGGAAACACCATATATTTT
>TRBJ2-3|TRBV18|.|.
CASSLLVRTDTQYF
TGTGCCAGCTCACTTCTGGTCAGAACAGATACGCAGTATTTT
>TRBJ2-5|TRBV7-2|TRBD2|.
CASSLAPPGLQETQYF
TGTGCCAGCAGCTTAGCGCCTCCGGGACTACAAGAGACCCAGTACTTC
>TRBJ2-3|TRBV9|TRBD2|.
CASSTGLAGSTDTQYF
TGTGCCAGCAGCACAGGACTAGCGGGTTCCACAGATACGCAGTATTTT
>TRBJ2-1|TRBV5-1|TRBD2|.
CASSLSVGTSGNNEQFF
TGCGCCAGCAGCTTGTCGGTCGGGACTAGCGGGAACAATGAGCAGTTCTTC
>TRBJ2-1|TRBV7-3|.|.
CASSLSQGTYNEQFF
TGTGCCAGCAGCTTATCCCAGGGGACCTACAATGAGCAGTTCTTC
>TRBJ2-1|TRBV6-5|TRBD1|.
CASLSQGNEQFF
TGTGCCAGCCTTTCACAGGGGAATGAGCAGTTCTTC
>TRBJ2-1|TRBV12-5|.|.
CASGPGSYNEQFF
TGTGCTAGTGGCCCCGGGTCCTACAATGAGCAGTTCTTC
>TRBJ1-4|TRBV27|.|.
CASSPAGLDYEKLFF
TGTGCCAGCAGTCCCGCCGGACTCGATTATGAAAAACTGTTTTTT
>TRBJ2-1|TRBV9|.|.
CASSAGSGDEQFF
TGTGCCAGCAGCGCCGGAAGCGGCGATGAGCAGTTCTTC
>TRBJ2-7|TRBV5-1|.|.
CASSFETSSYEQYF
TGCGCCAGCAGCTTCGAGACTAGCTCCTACGAGCAGTACTTC
>TRBJ1-2|TRBV2|.|.
CASSDASYGYTF
TGTGCCAGCAGTGACGCGAGCTATGGCTACACCTTC
>TRBJ2-3|TRBV19|TRBD2|.
CASTTSGGGGTQYF
TGTGCCAGCACGACTAGCGGGGGAGGTGGTACGCAGTATTTT
>TRBJ2-7|TRBV11-2|.|once
CASSLLAASSYEQYF
TGTGCCAGCAGTCTACTAGCCGCTAGCTCCTACGAGCAGTACTTC
>TRBJ2-7|TRBV9|.|.
CASSPSRIPYEQYF
TGTGCCAGCAGCCCTTCCAGGATTCCCTACGAGCAGTACTTC
>TRBJ2-7|TRBV6-2/TRBV6-3|TRBD2|.
CASSYSTSGGYEQYF
TGTGCCAGCAGTTACTCGACTAGCGGGGGTTACGAGCAGTACTTC
>TRBJ2-7|TRBV14|.|.
CASRAWDTYEQYF
TGTGCCAGCAGGGCTTGGGACACCTACGAGCAGTACTTC